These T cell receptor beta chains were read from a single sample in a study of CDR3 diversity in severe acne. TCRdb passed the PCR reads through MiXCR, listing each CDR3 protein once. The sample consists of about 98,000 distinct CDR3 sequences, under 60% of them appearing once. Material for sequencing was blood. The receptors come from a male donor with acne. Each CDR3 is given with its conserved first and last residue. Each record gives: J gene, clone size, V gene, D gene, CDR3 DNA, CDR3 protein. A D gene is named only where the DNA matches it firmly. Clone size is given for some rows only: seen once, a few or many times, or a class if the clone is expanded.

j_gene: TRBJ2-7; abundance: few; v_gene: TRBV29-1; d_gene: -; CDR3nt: TGCAGCGTTGAAGTAGGAGACTACGAGCAGTACTTC; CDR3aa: CSVEVGDYEQYF
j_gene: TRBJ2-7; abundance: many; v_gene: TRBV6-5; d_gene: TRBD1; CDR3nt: TGTGCCAGCAGCCGGACAGGGGTAGGCACCTACGAGCAGTACTTC; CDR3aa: CASSRTGVGTYEQYF
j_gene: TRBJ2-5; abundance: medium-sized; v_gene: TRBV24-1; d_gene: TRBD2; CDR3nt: TGTGCCACCAGTGATTCAAGCGGGATTCAAGAGACCCAGTACTTC; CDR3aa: CATSDSSGIQETQYF
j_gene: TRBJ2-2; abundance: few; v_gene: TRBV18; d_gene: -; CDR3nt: TGTGCCAGCTCACCACCGAGCCAGGGGAACGGGGAGCTGTTTTTT; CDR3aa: CASSPPSQGNGELFF
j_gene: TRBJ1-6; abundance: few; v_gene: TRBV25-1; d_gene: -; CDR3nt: TGTGCCAGCGGGGACCATTCACCCCTCCACTTT; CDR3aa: CASGDHSPLHF
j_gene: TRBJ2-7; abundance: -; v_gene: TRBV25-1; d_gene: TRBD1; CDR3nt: TGTGCCAGCGCGAGGGACAGCGCCTACGAGCAGTACTTC; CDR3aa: CASARDSAYEQYF
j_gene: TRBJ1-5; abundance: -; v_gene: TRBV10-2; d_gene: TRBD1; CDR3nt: TGCGCCATCGGACAGGGGTTGTATCAGCCCCAGCATTTT; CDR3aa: CAIGQGLYQPQHF
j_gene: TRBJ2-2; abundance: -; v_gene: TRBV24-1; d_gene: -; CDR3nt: TGTGCCACCTCGAAAGGTCGAACCGGGGAGCTGTTTTTT; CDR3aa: CATSKGRTGELFF
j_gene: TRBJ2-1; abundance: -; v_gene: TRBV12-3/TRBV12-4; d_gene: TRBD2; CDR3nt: TGTGCCAGCAGTACGATATCCGGGACTAGCGGGAACTACAATGAGCAGTTCTTC; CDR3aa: CASSTISGTSGNYNEQFF
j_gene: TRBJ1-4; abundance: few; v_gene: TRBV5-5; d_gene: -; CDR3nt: TGTGCCAGCAGCCCAGGGGCCTACGGGGGTGAAAAACTGTTTTTT; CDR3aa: CASSPGAYGGEKLFF
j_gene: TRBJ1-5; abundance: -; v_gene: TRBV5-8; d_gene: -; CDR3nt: TGTGCCAGCAGCTTCGGAGGTCAGCCCCAGCATTTT; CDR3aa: CASSFGGQPQHF
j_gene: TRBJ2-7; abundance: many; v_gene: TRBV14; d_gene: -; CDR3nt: TGTGCCAGCGGGATTTTAACCTACGAGCAGTACTTC; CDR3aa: CASGILTYEQYF
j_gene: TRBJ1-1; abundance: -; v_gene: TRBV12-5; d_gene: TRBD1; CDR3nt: TGTGCTAGTGGACCTGACAGGGGGCAGGCTGAAGCTTTCTTT; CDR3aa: CASGPDRGQAEAFF
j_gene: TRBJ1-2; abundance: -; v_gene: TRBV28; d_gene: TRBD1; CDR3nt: TGTGCCAGCAGTTACATGGGGGACAGGGCTCTCTATGGCTACACCTTC; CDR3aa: CASSYMGDRALYGYTF
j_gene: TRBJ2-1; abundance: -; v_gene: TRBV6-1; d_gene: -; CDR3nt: TGTGCCAGCAGTGAAAACTTATGGCCCTACAATGAGCAGTTCTTC; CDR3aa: CASSENLWPYNEQFF
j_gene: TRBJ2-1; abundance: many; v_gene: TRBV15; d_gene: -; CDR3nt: TGTGCCACCAGCAGAGATAAGGGCTTACTCTCCTACAATGAGCAGTTCTTC; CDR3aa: CATSRDKGLLSYNEQFF
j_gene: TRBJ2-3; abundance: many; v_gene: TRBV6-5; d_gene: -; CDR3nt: TGTGCCAGCAGCCCCCAGGGCGGCACGCAGTATTTT; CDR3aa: CASSPQGGTQYF
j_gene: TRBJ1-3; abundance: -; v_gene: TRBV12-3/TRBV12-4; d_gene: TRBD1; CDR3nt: TGTGCCAGCAGTCCACAGGGGACTGGAAACACCATATATTTT; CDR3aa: CASSPQGTGNTIYF
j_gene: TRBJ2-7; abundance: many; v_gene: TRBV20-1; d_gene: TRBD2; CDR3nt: TGCAGTGCTAGAGCTTATAGCGGGAGGGCCCGGTACGAGCAGTACTTC; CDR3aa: CSARAYSGRARYEQYF
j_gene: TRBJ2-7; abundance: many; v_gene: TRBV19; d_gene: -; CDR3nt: TGTGCCAGTAGTCTGGGGGACCTGACCTACGAGCAGTACTTC; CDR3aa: CASSLGDLTYEQYF
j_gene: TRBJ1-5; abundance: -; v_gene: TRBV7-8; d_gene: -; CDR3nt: TGTGCCAGCAGCTCCCATGAGGGGAGGGATCAGCCCCAGCATTTT; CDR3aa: CASSSHEGRDQPQHF
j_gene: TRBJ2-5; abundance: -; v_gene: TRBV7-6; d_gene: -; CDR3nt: -; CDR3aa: CDSSIYLCSVVPLEAGVLETQYF
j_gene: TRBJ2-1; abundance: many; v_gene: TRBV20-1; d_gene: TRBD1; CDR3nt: TGCAGTGCTGAGGGGACAGGGGGCTTTGAGCAGTTCTTC; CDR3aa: CSAEGTGGFEQFF
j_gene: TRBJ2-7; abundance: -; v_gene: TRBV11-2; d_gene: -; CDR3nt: TGTGCCAGCAGCTTACTAGGGGATGGATCCTATGAGCAGTACTTC; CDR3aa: CASSLLGDGSYEQYF
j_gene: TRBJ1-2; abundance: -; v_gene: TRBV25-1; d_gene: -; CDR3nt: TGTGCCAGCAGGGGATTGCTGGGAGCTAACTATGGCTACACCTTC; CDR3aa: CASRGLLGANYGYTF
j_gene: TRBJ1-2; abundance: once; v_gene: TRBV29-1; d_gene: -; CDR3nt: TGCAGCGTTGAAGATCTGGCCCCTGGGAACTATGGCTACACCTTC; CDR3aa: CSVEDLAPGNYGYTF
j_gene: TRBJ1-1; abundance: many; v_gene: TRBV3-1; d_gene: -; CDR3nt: TGTGCCAGCAGCCAAGTTGGGGGCGAGACTGAAGCTTTCTTT; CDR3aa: CASSQVGGETEAFF
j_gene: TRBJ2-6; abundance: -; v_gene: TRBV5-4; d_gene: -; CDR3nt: TGTGCCAGCAGCAGGGGGGACAGCCACTCTGGGGCCAACGTCCTGACTTTC; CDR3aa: CASSRGDSHSGANVLTF
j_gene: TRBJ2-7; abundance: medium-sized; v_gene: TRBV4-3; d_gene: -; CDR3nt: TGCGCCAGCAGCCTCGCAGGGGTTGGCGAGCAGTACTTC; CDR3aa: CASSLAGVGEQYF
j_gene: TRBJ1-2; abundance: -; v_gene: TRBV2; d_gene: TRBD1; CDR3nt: TGTGCCAGCAGATGGACAGGGTCCTATGGCTACACCTTC; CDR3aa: CASRWTGSYGYTF
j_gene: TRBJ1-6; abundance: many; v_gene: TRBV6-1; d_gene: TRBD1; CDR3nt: TGTGCCAGCAGTGAGATGGACAGGGGTCATTCACCCCTCCACTTT; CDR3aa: CASSEMDRGHSPLHF
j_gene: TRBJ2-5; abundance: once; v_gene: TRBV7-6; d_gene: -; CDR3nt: TGTGCCAGCAGCTTAGCGGGGCCTCTAGAGACCCAGTACTTC; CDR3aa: CASSLAGPLETQYF
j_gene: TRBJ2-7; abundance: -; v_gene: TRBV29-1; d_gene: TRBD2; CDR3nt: TGCAGCGCTCGCGGGACTAGCGCCTACGAGCAGTACTTC; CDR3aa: CSARGTSAYEQYF
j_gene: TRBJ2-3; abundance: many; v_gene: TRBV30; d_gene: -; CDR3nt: TGTGCCTGGAGCCGGCCCCGACAGTATAGCACAGATACGCAGTATTTT; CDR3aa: CAWSRPRQYSTDTQYF
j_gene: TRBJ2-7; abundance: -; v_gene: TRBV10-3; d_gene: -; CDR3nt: TGTGCCATCAGAGGGGAGGGGGCACCTTCCTACGAGCAGTACTTC; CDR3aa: CAIRGEGAPSYEQYF
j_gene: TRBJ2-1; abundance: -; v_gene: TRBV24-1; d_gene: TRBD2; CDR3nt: TGTGCCACCAGTGATTGGCGGGAGGGCAGTAATGAGCAGTTCTTC; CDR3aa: CATSDWREGSNEQFF
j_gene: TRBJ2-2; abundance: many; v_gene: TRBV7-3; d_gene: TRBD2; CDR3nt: TGTGCCAGCAGCGCCCAGGGACTAGCGGGAGGGAGTACGGCCGGGGAGCTGTTTTTT; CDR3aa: CASSAQGLAGGSTAGELFF
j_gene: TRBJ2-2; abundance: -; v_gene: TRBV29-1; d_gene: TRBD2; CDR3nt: TGCAGCCTCCTTGCGGGAGAGGGCACCGGGGAGCTGTTTTTT; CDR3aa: CSLLAGEGTGELFF
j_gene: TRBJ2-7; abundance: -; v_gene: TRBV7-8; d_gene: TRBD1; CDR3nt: TGTGCCAGCAGCTATGGGGACAGGGGCGACGAGCAGCACTTC; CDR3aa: CASSYGDRGDEQHF
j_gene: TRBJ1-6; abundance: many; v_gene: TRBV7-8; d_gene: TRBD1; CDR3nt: TGTGCCAGCAGCACCCACAGGGGCAGATTGGGCAATTCACCCCTCCACTTT; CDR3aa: CASSTHRGRLGNSPLHF
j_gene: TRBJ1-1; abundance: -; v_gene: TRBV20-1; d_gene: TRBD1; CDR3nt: TGCAGTGGACTAGCGGGAACGACAGGGGGAAACACTGAAGCTTTCTTT; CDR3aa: CSGLAGTTGGNTEAFF
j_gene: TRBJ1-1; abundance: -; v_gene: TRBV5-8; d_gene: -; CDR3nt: TGTGCCAGCAGCTTGGAGCCCCGATCAATGAACACTGAAGCTTTCTTT; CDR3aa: CASSLEPRSMNTEAFF
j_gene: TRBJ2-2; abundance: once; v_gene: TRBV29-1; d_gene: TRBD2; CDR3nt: TGCAGCGTTTTTGCGGGAGGCCTGAACACCGGGGAGCTGTTTTTT; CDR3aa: CSVFAGGLNTGELFF
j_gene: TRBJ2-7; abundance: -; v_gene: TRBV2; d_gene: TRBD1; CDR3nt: TGTGCCAGCAGCGCGGGACAGGGGTCGTCCTACGAGCAGTACTTC; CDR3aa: CASSAGQGSSYEQYF
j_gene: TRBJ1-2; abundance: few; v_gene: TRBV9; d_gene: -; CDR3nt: TGTGCCAGCAGCCAGAACAGCTATGGCTTCACCTTC; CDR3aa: CASSQNSYGFTF
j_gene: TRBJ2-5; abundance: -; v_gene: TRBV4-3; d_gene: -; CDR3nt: TGCGCCAGCAGCCAAGCGAGGGGCGGAGGACAAGAGACCCAGTACTTC; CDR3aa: CASSQARGGGQETQYF
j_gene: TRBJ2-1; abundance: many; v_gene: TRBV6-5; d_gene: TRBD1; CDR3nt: TGTGCCAGCAGAAACCGGGACAGCACCTACAATGAGCAGTTCTTC; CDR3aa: CASRNRDSTYNEQFF
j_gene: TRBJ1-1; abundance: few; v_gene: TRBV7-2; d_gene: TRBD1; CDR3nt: TGTGCCAGCAGCTTATGGGACAGTTACACTGAAGCTTTCTTT; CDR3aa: CASSLWDSYTEAFF
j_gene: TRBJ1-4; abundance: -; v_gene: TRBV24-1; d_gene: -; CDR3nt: TGTGCCACCAGTGACCCCTACAGGAACGAAGGAGAAAAACTGTTTTTT; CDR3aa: CATSDPYRNEGEKLFF
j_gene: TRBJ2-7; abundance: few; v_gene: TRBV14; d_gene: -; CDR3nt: TGTGCCAGCAGCCAAGGGTCTCATAACTACGAGCAGTACTTC; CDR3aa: CASSQGSHNYEQYF
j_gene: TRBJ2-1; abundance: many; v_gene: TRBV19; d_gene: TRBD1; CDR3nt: TGTGCCAGTAGTACCCCGACAGGGGGCCTTCGGAATGAGCAGTTCTTC; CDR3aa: CASSTPTGGLRNEQFF
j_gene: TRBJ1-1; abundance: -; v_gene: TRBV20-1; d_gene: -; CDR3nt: TGCAGTGCTAGAGAGACCGGGACGGGAAGGATTTTGTCTGAAGCTTTCTTT; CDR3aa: CSARETGTGRILSEAFF
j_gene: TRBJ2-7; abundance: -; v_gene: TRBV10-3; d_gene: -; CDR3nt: TGCGCCATCAGGGGGGCGACAGGGTCCAACGGGCAGTACTTC; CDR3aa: CAIRGATGSNGQYF
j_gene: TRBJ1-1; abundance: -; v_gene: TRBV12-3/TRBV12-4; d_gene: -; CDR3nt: TGTGCCAGCAGTTTACAGGGAATTTACACTGAAGCTTTCTTT; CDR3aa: CASSLQGIYTEAFF